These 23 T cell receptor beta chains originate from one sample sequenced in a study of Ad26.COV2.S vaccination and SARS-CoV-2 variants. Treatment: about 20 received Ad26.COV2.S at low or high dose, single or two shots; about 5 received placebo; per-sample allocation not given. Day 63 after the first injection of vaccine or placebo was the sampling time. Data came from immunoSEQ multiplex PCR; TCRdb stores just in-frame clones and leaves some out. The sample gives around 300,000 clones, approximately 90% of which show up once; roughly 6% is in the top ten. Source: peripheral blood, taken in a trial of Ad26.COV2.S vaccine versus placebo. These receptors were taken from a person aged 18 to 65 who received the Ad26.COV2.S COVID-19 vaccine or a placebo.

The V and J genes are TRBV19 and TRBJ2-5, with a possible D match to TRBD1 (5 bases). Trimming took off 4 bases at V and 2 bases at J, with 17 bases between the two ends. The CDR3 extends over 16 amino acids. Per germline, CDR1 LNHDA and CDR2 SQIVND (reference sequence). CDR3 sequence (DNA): TGTGCCAGTAGTAAATCCGCACAGGTAGTTCAAGAGACCCAGTACTTC. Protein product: CASSKSAQVVQETQYF.

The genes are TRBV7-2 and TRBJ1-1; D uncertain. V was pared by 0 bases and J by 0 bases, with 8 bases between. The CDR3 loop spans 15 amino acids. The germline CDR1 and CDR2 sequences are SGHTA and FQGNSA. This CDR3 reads CASSLAPVMNTEAFF. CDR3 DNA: TGTGCCAGCAGCTTAGCACCAGTCATGAACACTGAAGCTTTCTTT.

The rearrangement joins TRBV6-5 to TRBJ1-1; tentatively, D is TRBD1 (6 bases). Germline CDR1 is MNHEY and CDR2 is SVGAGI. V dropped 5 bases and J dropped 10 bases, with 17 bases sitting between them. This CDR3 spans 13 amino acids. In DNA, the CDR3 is TGTGCCAGCAGTCCCCCGGGCTCCAGGGGAGCTTTCTTT. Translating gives CASSPPGSRGAFF.

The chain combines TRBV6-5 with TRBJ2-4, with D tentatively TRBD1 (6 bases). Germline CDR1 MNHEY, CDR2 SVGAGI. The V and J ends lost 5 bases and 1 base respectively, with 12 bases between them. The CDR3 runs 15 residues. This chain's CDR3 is CASSTQTGAKNIQYF. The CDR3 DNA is TGTGCCAGCAGTACACAAACAGGGGCCAAAAACATTCAGTACTTC.

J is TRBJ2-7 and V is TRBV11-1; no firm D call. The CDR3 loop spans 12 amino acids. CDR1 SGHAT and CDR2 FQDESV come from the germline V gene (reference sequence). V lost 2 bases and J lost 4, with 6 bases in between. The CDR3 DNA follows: TGTGCCAGCAGCTTAACACCATACGAGCAGTACTTC. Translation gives CASSLTPYEQYF. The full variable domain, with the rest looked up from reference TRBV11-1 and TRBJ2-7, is EAEVAQSPRYKITEKSQAVAFWCDPISGHATLYWYRQILGQGPELLVQFQDESVVDDSQLPKDRFSAERLKGVDSTLKIQPAELGDSAMYLCASSLTPYEQYFGPGTRLTVT.

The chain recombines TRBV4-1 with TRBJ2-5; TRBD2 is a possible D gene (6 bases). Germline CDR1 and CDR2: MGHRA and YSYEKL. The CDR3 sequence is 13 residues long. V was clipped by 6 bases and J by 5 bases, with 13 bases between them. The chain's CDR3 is CASSRDLSETQYF. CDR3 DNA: TGCGCCAGCAGTCGGGACTTATCGGAGACCCAGTACTTC.

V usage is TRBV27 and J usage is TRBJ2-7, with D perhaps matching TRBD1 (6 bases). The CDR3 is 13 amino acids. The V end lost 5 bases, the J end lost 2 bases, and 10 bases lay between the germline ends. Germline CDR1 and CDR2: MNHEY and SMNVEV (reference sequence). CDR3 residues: CASSPDRPYEQYF. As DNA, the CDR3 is TGTGCCAGCAGTCCAGACAGGCCCTACGAGCAGTACTTC.

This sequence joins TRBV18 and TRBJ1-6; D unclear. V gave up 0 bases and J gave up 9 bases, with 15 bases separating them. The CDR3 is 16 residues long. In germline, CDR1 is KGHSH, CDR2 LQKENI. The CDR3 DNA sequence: TGTGCCAGCTCACCACCTATATCACCGGCTAGTTCACCCCTCCACTTT. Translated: CASSPPISPASSPLHF.

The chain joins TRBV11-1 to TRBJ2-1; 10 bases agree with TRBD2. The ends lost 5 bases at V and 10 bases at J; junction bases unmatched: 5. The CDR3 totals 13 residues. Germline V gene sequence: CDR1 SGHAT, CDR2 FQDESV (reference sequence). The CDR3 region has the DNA TGTGCCAGCAGCCCCCAGACTAGCGGGGAGCAGTTCTTC. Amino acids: CASSPQTSGEQFF.

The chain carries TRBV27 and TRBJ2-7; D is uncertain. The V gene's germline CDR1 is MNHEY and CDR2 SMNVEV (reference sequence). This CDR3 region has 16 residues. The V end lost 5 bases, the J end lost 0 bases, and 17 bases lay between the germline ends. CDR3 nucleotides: TGTGCCAGCAGTCTCTCCGGGCCTATTAGCTCCTACGAGCAGTACTTC. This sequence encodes CASSLSGPISSYEQYF.

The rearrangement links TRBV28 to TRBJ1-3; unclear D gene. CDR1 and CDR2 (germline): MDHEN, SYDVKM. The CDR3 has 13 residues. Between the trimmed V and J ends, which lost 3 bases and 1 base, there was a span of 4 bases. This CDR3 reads CASSLGSGNTIYF. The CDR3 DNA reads TGTGCCAGCAGTTTGGGTTCTGGAAACACCATATATTTT.

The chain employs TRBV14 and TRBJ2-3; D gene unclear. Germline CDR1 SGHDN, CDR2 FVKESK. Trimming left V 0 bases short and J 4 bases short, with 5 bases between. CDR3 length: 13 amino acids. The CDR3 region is CASSQERADTQYF. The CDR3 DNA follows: TGTGCCAGCAGCCAAGAAAGGGCAGATACGCAGTATTTT.

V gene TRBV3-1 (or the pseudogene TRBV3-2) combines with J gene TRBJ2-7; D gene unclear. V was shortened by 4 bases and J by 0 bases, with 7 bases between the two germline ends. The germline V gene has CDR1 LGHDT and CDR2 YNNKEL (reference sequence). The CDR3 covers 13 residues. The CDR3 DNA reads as TGTGCCAGCAGCCGTGGGGTCTCCTACGAGCAGTACTTC. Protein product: CASSRGVSYEQYF.

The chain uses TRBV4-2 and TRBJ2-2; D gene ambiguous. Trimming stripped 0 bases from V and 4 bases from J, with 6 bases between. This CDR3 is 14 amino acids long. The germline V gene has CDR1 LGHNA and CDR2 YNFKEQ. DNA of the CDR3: TGTGCCAGCAGCCAAGAGGCACTCACCGGGGAGCTGTTTTTT. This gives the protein CASSQEALTGELFF.

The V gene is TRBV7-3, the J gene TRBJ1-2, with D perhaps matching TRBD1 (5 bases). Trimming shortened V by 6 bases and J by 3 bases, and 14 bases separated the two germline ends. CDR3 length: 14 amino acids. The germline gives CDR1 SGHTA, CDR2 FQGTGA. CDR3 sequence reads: CASSFGGLDYGYTF. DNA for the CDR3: TGTGCCAGCAGTTTCGGGGGTTTGGACTATGGCTACACCTTC.

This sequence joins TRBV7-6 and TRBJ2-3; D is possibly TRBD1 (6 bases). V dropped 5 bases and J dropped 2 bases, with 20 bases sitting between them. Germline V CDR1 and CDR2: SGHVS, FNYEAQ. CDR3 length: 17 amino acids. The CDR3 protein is CASSPTWGLTYTDTQYF. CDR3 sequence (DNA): TGTGCCAGCAGCCCAACCTGGGGGCTAACCTACACAGATACGCAGTATTTT.

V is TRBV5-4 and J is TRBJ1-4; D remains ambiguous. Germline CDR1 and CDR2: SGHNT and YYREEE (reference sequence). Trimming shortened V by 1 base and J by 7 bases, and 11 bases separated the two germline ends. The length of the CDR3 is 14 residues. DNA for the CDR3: TGTGCCAGCAGCTTGAGCCTCGGGAGTGAAAAACTGTTTTTT. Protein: CASSLSLGSEKLFF.

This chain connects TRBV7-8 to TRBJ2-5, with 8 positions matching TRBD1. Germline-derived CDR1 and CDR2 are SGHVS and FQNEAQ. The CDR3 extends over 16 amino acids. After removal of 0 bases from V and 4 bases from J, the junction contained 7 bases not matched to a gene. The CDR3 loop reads CASSLAHMQGAETQYF. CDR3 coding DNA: TGTGCCAGCAGCTTAGCGCACATGCAGGGGGCAGAGACCCAGTACTTC.

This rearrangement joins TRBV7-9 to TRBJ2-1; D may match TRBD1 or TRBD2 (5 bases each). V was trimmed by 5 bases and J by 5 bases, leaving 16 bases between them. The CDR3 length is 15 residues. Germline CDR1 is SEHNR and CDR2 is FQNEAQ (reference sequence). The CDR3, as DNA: TGTGCCAGCAGCCCGAGGGGCCAGAGGAACAATGAGCAGTTCTTC. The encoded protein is CASSPRGQRNNEQFF.

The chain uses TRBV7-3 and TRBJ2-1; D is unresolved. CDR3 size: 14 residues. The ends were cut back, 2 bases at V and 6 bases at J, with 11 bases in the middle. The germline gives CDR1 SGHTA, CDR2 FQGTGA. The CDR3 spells CASSLGRPGNEQFF. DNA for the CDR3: TGTGCCAGCAGCTTAGGACGGCCAGGCAATGAGCAGTTCTTC. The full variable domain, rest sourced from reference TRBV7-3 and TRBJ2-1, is GAGVSQTPSNKVTEKGKYVELRCDPISGHTALYWYRQSLGQGPEFLIYFQGTGAADDSGLPNDRFFAVRPEGSVSTLKIQRTERGDSAVYLCASSLGRPGNEQFFGPGTRLTVL.

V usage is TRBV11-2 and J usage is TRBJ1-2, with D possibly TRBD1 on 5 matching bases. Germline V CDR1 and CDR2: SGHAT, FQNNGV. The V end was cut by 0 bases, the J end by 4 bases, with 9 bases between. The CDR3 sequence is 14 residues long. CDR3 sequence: CASSLDRDGYGYTF. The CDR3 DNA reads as TGTGCCAGCAGCTTAGACAGGGACGGCTATGGCTACACCTTC.

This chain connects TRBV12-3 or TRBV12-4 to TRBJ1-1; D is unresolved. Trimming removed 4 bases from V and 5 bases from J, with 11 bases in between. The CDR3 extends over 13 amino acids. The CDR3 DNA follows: TGTGCCAGCAGTTCAAATCCCGGAACTGAAGCTTTCTTT. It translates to CASSSNPGTEAFF.

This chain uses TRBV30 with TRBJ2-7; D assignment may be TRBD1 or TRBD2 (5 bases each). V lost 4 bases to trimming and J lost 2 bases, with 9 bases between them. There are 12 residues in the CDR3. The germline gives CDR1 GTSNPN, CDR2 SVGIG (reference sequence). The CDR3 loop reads CAWMGTTYEQYF. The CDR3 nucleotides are TGTGCCTGGATGGGGACGACCTACGAGCAGTACTTC. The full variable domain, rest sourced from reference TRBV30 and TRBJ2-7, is SQTIHQWPATLVQPVGSPLSLECTVEGTSNPNLYWYRQAAGRGLQLLFYSVGIGQISSEVPQNLSASRPQDRQFILSSKKLLLSDSGFYLCAWMGTTYEQYFGPGTRLTVT.